This TCR beta chain derives from a study of circulating CD8 cells and anti-PD-1 response in melanoma. As for the study in general: Of about 13 patients, seven got anti-PD-1 first and six had prior therapy. Study-wide findings and caveats: Only baseline and M1 samples entered the published repertoire comparisons.

TCR libraries were prepared from roughly 14 ng of total RNA with the QIAseq Immune Repertoire TCR panel. From the reads, TCRdb called clonotypes with MiXCR, one entry per CDR3 protein. Of 900 or so distinct CDR3 sequences in the sample, around 5.7% were seen once. Live CD3+CD8+TCRalphabeta+ cells were sorted into four subsets by PD-1 and/or TIGIT. The CDR3 is 12 amino acids. Per germline, CDR1 KGHDR and CDR2 SFDVKD. V shed 7 bases and J shed 4 bases, with 6 bases lying between them. This clonotype was seen a few times. Antigen specificity is unknown. A read error is possible here, since a much larger clone lies one base away.

This clonotype was sampled from a human donor with melanoma. The chain carries TRBV24-1 and TRBJ2-2; no clear D gene. The sample in question was CD8+ T cells from PBMCs, obtained at baseline or after one month of anti-PD-1 therapy (not recorded which). CDR3 nucleotides: TGTGCCACCAGCTATAGCACCGGGGAGCTGTTTTTT. Protein: CATSYSTGELFF.